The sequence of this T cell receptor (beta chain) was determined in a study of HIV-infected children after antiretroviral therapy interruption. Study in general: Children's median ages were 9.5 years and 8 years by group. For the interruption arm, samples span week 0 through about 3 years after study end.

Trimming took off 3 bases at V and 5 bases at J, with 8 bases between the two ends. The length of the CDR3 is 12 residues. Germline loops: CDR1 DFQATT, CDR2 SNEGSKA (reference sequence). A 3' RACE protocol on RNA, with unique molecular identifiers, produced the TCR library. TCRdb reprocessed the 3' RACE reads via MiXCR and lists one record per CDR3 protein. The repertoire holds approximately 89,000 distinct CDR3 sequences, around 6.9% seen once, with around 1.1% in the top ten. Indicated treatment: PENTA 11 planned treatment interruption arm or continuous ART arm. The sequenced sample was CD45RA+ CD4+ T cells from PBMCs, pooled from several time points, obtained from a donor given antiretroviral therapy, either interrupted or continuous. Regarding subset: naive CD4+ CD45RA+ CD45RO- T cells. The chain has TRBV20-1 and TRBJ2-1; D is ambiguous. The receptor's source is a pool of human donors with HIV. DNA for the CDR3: TGCAGTGCTAGTGTCAGAGACAATGAGCAGTTCTTC. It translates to CSASVRDNEQFF.